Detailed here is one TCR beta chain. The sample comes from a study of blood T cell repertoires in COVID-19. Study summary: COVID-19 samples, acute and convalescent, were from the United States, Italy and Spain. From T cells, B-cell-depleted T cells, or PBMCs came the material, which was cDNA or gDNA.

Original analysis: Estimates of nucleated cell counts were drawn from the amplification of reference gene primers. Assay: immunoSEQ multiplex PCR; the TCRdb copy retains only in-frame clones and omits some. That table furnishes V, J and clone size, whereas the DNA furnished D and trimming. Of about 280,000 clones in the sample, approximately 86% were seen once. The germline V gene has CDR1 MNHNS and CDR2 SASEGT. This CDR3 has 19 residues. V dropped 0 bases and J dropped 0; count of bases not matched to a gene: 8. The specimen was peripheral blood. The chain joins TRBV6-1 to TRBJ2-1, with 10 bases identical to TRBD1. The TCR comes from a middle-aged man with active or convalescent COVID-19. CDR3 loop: CASSEAWDRGSGSYNEQFF. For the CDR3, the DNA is TGTGCCAGCAGTGAAGCCTGGGACAGGGGTTCGGGCTCCTACAATGAGCAGTTCTTC.